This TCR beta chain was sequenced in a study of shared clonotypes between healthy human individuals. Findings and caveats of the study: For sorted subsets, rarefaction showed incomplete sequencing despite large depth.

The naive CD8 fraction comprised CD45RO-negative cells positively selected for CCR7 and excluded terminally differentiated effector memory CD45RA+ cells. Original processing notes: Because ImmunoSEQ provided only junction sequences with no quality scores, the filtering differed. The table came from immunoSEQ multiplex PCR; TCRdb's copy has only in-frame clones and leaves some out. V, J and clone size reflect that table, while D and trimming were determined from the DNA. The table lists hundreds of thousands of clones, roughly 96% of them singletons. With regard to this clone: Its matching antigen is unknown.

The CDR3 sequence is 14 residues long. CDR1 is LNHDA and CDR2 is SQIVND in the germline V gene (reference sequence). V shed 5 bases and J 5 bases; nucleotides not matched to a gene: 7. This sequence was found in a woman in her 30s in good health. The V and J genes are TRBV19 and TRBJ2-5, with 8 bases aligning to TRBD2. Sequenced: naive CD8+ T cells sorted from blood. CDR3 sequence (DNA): TGTGCCAGTAGTTTGGCGGGGGGCAGGGAGACCCAGTACTTC. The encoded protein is CASSLAGGRETQYF. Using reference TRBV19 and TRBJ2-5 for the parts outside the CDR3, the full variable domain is DGGITQSPKYLFRKEGQNVTLSCEQNLNHDAMYWYRQDPGQGLRLIYYSQIVNDFQKGDIAEGYSVSREKKESFPLTVTSAQKNPTAFYLCASSLAGGRETQYFGPGTRLLVL.